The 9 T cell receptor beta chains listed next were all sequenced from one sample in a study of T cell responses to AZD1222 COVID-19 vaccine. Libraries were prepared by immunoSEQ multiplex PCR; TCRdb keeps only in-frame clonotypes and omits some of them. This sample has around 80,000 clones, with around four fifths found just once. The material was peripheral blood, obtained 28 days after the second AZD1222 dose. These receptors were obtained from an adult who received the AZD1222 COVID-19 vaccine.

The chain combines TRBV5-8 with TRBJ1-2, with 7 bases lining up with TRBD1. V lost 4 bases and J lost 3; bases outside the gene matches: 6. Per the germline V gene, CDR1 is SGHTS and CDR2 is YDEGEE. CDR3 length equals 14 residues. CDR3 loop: CASSAGQIDYGYTF. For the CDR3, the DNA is TGTGCCAGCAGCGCGGGACAGATTGACTATGGCTACACCTTC.

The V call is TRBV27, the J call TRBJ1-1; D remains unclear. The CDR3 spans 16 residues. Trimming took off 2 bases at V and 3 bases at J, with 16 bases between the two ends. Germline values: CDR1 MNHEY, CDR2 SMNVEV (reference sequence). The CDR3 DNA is TGTGCCAGCAGTTTAATTAGGGTAAAAGAGGACACTGAAGCTTTCTTT. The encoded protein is CASSLIRVKEDTEAFF.

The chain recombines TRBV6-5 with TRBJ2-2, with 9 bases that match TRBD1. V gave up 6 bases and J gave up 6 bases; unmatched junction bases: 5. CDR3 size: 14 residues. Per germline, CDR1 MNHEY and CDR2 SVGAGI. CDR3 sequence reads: CASRNDRGSGELFF. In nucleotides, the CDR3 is TGTGCCAGCAGGAACGACAGGGGGTCCGGGGAGCTGTTTTTT.

CDR3 in DNA: TGTGCCAGCAGTGATCCCCGGGACAGGGGATCCTCGAACACCGGGGAGCTGTTTTTT. This encodes CASSDPRDRGSSNTGELFF. This chain links TRBV6-1 with TRBJ2-2; 10 nucleotides line up with TRBD1. Per germline, CDR1 MNHNS and CDR2 SASEGT. V trimming: 3 bases; J trimming: 0 bases; junction bases outside the gene matches: 10. This CDR3 comprises 19 residues.

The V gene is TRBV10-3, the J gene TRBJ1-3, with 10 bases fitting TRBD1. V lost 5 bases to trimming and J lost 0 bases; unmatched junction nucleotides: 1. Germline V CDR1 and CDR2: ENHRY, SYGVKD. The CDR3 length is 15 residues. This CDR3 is CAISWDRGSGNTIYF. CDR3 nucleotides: TGTGCCATCAGTTGGGACAGGGGCTCTGGAAACACCATATATTTT.

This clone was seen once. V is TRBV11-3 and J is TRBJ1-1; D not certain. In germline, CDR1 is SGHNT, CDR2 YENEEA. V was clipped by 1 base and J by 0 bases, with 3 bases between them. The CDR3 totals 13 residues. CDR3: CASSLGMNTEAFF. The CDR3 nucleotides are TGTGCCAGCAGCTTAGGAATGAACACTGAAGCTTTCTTT.

CDR3 loop: CASTKTGLSYEQYF. The CDR3 DNA reads TGTGCCAGCACCAAGACAGGTTTATCCTACGAGCAGTACTTC. J is TRBJ2-7 and V is TRBV28; weak D call: TRBD1 (6 bases). CDR1 and CDR2 from the germline V gene are MDHEN and SYDVKM. V was clipped by 7 bases and J by 1 base, with 14 bases between them. The CDR3 runs 14 residues.

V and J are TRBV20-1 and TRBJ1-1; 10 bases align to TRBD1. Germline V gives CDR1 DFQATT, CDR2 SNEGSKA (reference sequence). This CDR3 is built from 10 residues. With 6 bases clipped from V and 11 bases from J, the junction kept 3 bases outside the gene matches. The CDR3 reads CSAEDRGAFF. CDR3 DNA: TGCAGTGCAGAGGACAGGGGGGCTTTCTTT.

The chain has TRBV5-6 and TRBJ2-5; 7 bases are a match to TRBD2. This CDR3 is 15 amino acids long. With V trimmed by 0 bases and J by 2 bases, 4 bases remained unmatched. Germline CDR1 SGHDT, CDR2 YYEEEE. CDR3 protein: CASSLGLAIQETQYF. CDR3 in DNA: TGTGCCAGCAGCTTGGGACTAGCAATTCAAGAGACCCAGTACTTC.